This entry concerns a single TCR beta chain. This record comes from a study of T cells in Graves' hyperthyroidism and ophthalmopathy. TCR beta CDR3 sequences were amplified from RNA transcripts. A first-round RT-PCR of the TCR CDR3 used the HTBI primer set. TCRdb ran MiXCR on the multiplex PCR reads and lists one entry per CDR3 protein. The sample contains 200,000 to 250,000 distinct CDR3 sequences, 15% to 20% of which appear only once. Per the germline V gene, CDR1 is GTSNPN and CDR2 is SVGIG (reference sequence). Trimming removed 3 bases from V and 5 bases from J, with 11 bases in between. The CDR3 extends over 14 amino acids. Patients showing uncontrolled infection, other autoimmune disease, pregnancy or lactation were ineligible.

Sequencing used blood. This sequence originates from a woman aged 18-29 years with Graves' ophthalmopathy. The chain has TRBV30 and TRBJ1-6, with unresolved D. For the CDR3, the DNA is TGTGCCTGGAGGAGGCAGTCGAATAATTCACCCCTCCACTTT. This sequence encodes CAWRRQSNNSPLHF.